The 10 T cell receptor beta chains below come from one sample, sequenced in a study of blood T cell repertoires in COVID-19 (TCRdb year 2020). The library was generated by the immunoSEQ multiplex PCR assay. This is the immuneACCESS table as TCRdb keeps it, with only in-frame sequences that have V and J called. A part of the clones is gone; compared with another copy, unresolved V genes explain less than half, and the rest is unexplained. Counted in this sample were 250,000 to 300,000 clones; around 82% of them appeared once. The biggest ten clones account for roughly 5.7% of the sample. What was sequenced was peripheral blood. The source of these receptors is a man older than 75 with acute or convalescent COVID-19.

This chain uses TRBV5-1 with TRBJ2-1; 10 bases map to TRBD2. The CDR3 covers 17 residues. V was clipped by 4 bases and J by 6 bases; unmatched bases: 13. Germline V gene sequence: CDR1 SGHRS, CDR2 YFSETQ. Here the CDR3 reads CASSPLPTSGIGNEQFF. As DNA, the CDR3 is TGCGCCAGCAGCCCACTCCCTACTAGCGGGATCGGCAATGAGCAGTTCTTC.

This rearrangement joins TRBV5-4 to TRBJ1-1; D possibly corresponds to TRBD1 (5 bases). Germline-derived CDR1 and CDR2 are SGHNT and YYREEE (reference sequence). This CDR3 comprises 16 residues. Trimming left V 4 bases short and J 4 bases short, with 20 bases between. CDR3 loop: CASSPGGGRSGTEAFF. CDR3 sequence (DNA): TGTGCCAGCAGCCCCGGGGGGGGGAGGAGCGGCACTGAAGCTTTCTTT.

This clone was seen just once. The V gene is TRBV5-1, the J gene TRBJ2-3; 8 bases match TRBD1. V lost 9 bases to trimming and J lost 1 base; unmatched junction nucleotides: 16. CDR3 length: 17 amino acids. Germline V gives CDR1 SGHRS, CDR2 YFSETQ. DNA of the CDR3: TGCGCCAACCCTGGACAGGGTCCCCTGTTAGGCACAGATACGCAGTATTTT. It is translated as CANPGQGPLLGTDTQYF.

The rearrangement joins TRBV5-1 to TRBJ2-3; 7 bases line up with TRBD1. J was trimmed by 0 bases and V by 3 bases; bases with no gene match: 10. The CDR3 is 17 residues long. CDR1 SGHRS and CDR2 YFSETQ come from the germline V gene. CDR3 protein: CASSSSIGGGSTDTQYF. The CDR3, as DNA: TGCGCCAGCAGCTCAAGTATAGGGGGCGGGAGCACAGATACGCAGTATTTT. Complete variable domain (other parts from reference TRBV5-1 and TRBJ2-3): KAGVTQTPRYLIKTRGQQVTLSCSPISGHRSVSWYQQTPGQGLQFLFEYFSETQRNKGNFPGRFSGRQFSNSRSEMNVSTLELGDSALYLCASSSSIGGGSTDTQYFGPGTRLTVL.

The chain employs TRBV7-2 and TRBJ2-2, with 12 bases identical to TRBD1. The CDR3 runs to 17 residues. J gave up 8 bases and V 1 base, and 8 bases lay outside the gene matches. The V gene's germline CDR1 is SGHTA and CDR2 FQGNSA. CDR3 sequence: CASSLVAGQGAAGELFF. The CDR3, as DNA: TGTGCCAGCAGCTTAGTAGCGGGACAGGGGGCGGCAGGGGAGCTGTTTTTT. Full variable domain (outside the CDR3, taken from reference TRBV7-2 and TRBJ2-2): GAGVSQSPSNKVTEKGKDVELRCDPISGHTALYWYRQSLGQGLEFLIYFQGNSAPDKSGLPSDRFSAERTGGSVSTLTIQRTQQEDSAVYLCASSLVAGQGAAGELFFGEGSRLTVL.

Of note for this clone: Distinct nucleotide sequences in the sample also encode this CDR3. This chain links TRBV6-1 with TRBJ1-5; D is uncertain. Trimming took off 1 base at V and 7 bases at J, with 11 bases between the two ends. The CDR3 loop spans 14 amino acids. Looked up from germline, CDR1 is MNHNS and CDR2 is SASEGT. CDR3 protein: CASSEGAGGQPQHF. For the CDR3, the DNA is TGTGCCAGCAGTGAAGGCGCCGGCGGGCAGCCCCAGCATTTT.

This sequence joins TRBV7-8 and TRBJ2-2; maybe TRBD1 (6 bases). From germline, CDR1 is SGHVS and CDR2 FQNEAQ. This CDR3 contains 16 residues. V gave up 1 base and J gave up 0 bases, with 9 bases separating them. The CDR3 DNA sequence: TGTGCCAGCAGCTTAGTTAACAGGGCGAACACCGGGGAGCTGTTTTTT. This sequence encodes CASSLVNRANTGELFF. Together with reference TRBV7-8 and TRBJ2-2, the CDR3 gives the full variable domain: GAGVSQSPRYKVAKRGQDVALRCDPISGHVSLFWYQQALGQGPEFLTYFQNEAQLDKSGLPSDRFFAERPEGSVSTLKIQRTQQEDSAVYLCASSLVNRANTGELFFGEGSRLTVL.

V gene TRBV5-1 combines with J gene TRBJ1-1; 11 bases align to TRBD1. The junction had 3 bases not matched to a gene; V was cut back by 3 bases and J by 5 bases. The CDR3 runs 14 residues. CDR1 SGHRS and CDR2 YFSETQ come from the germline V gene. CDR3 DNA sequence: TGCGCCAGCAGCTCCGGGACAGGGGGAACTGAAGCTTTCTTT. This encodes CASSSGTGGTEAFF.

The chain recombines TRBV19 with TRBJ1-5; D is perhaps TRBD1 (6 bases). CDR1 is LNHDA and CDR2 is SQIVND in the germline V gene (reference sequence). V was cut by 5 bases and J by 5 bases, with 19 bases left in between. The CDR3 is made up of 16 amino acids. The chain's CDR3 is CASSYTPRGGDQPQHF. The CDR3 DNA follows: TGTGCCAGTAGTTACACACCCCGAGGGGGAGATCAGCCCCAGCATTTT.

The chain links TRBV29-1 to TRBJ2-1; D not certain. There are 12 residues in the CDR3. Trimming left V 4 bases short and J 6 bases short, with 10 bases between. The V gene's germline CDR1 is SQVTM and CDR2 ANQGSEA. The DNA for the CDR3 is TGCAGCGTTGCACTCCAACGCAATGAGCAGTTCTTC. Protein sequence: CSVALQRNEQFF.